This TCR beta chain was sequenced in a study of blood T cell repertoires in COVID-19. The assay was immunoSEQ multiplex PCR, and TCRdb's table has in-frame clones only and misses some. The data contain some 52,000 clones, 84% of them singletons. CDR1 and CDR2 (germline): SNHLY, FYNNEI. V was pared by 6 bases and J by 2 bases, with 4 bases of the junction left unmatched. The CDR3 covers 14 residues. Sample: peripheral blood. This receptor was taken from a man aged 50 to 59 with acute or convalescent COVID-19. This chain links TRBV2 with TRBJ2-7, with 10 bases fitting TRBD1. CDR3 sequence: CASRVGQGAYEQYF. The CDR3 DNA follows: TGTGCCAGCAGGGTAGGACAGGGGGCCTACGAGCAGTACTTC.